This T cell receptor beta chain was recovered during a study of blood T cell repertoires in COVID-19. This clone was seen a handful of times. Using immunoSEQ multiplex PCR, the repertoire was profiled, and TCRdb retains in-frame clones only, with some absent. Of hundreds of thousands of clones in the sample, approximately 87% were seen once. CDR3 size: 15 residues. The germline gives CDR1 SGHNT, CDR2 YYREEE (reference sequence). V lost 1 base to trimming and J lost 4 bases; unmatched junction nucleotides: 0. Specimen: peripheral blood. The sequence was obtained from a woman aged 45-65 years with COVID-19, enrolled during active disease. The chain carries TRBV5-4 and TRBJ2-2; 11 bases match TRBD2. The CDR3 sequence: CASSLTSGSTGELFF. The CDR3 DNA reads as TGTGCCAGCAGCTTGACTAGCGGGAGCACCGGGGAGCTGTTTTTT.